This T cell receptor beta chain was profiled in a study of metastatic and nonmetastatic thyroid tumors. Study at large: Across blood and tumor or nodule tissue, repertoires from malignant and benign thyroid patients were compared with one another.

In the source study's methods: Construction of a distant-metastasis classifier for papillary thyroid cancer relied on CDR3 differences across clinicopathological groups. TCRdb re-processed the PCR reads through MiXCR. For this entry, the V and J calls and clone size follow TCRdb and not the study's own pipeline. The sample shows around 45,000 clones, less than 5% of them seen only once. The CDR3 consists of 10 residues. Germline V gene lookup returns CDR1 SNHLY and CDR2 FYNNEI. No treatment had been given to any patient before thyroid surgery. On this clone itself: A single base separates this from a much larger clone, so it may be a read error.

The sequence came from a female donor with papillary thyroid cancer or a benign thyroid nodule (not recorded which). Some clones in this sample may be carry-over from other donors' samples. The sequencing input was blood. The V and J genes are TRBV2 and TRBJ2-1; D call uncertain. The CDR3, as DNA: TGTGCCGGCAGTGAGAAGGGGCAGTTCTTC. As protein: CAGSEKGQFF.